The rows below give T cell receptor beta chains drawn from one sample of a study of blood T cells in healthy people across ages. MiXCR, run by TCRdb on the 5' RACE reads, gives a single entry per CDR3 protein. Among around 1,900,000 distinct CDR3 sequences listed, roughly 43% were seen once. The sequencing input was blood. The receptors derive from a human donor in good health. CDR3s include the opening cysteine and the closing phenylalanine or tryptophan. Each record gives: D gene, clone size, J gene, V gene, CDR3 DNA, CDR3 protein. The D gene is left open where the match is weak. Rows give clone size only sometimes, using once, few, many, or a class for an expanded clone.

D: -; size: few; J: TRBJ2-1; V: TRBV20-1; DNA: TGCAGTGCTTACAGCCTTGAGCAGTTCTTC; CDR3: CSAYSLEQFF
D: -; size: few; J: TRBJ1-6; V: TRBV7-6; DNA: TGTGCCAGCAGCTTAATCGGCCGGGAGGGGCGTAATTCACCCCTCCACTTT; CDR3: CASSLIGREGRNSPLHF
D: TRBD1; size: -; J: TRBJ1-2; V: TRBV7-3; DNA: TGTGCCAGCAGCTTAATGTACGGAGGGGGCGAAAACTATGGCTACACCTTC; CDR3: CASSLMYGGGENYGYTF
D: -; size: -; J: TRBJ2-7; V: TRBV6-2/TRBV6-3; DNA: TGTGCCAGCAGTGGAACAGGGAGCTTCTACGAGCAGTACTTC; CDR3: CASSGTGSFYEQYF
D: -; size: -; J: TRBJ2-3; V: TRBV7-3; DNA: TGTGCCAGCAGCTTAATTGCGGCCAGCACAGATACGCAGTATTTT; CDR3: CASSLIAASTDTQYF
D: -; size: -; J: TRBJ2-3; V: TRBV27; DNA: TGTGCCAGCAGTCCCAGGGGCCTTAGGGATACGCAGTATTTT; CDR3: CASSPRGLRDTQYF
D: -; size: -; J: TRBJ1-6; V: TRBV7-3; DNA: TGTGCCAGCAGCTTGGGAGGGTGGTATAATTCACCCCTCCACTTT; CDR3: CASSLGGWYNSPLHF
D: TRBD1; size: -; J: TRBJ2-5; V: TRBV5-1; DNA: TGCGCCACCCGGACAGGGGATAGGGGCGAGGGGGAGACCCAGTACTTC; CDR3: CATRTGDRGEGETQYF
D: TRBD2; size: few; J: TRBJ2-4; V: TRBV20-1; DNA: TGCAGTGCGACTGCTAGCGGGGGGGCCCCGCAAAACATTCAGTACTTC; CDR3: CSATASGGAPQNIQYF
D: TRBD1; size: -; J: TRBJ2-7; V: TRBV6-2/TRBV6-3; DNA: TGTGCCAGCAGACAACACCAACGACAGGGGGCGAAGCACGAGCAGTACTTC; CDR3: CASRQHQRQGAKHEQYF
D: -; size: -; J: TRBJ1-6; V: TRBV28; DNA: TGTGCCAGCAGGGGGGTACAGGGATATTCACCCCTCCACTTT; CDR3: CASRGVQGYSPLHF
D: -; size: few; J: TRBJ1-4; V: TRBV30; DNA: TGTGCCTGGGACCGGAGGCCTAATGAAAAATTGTTTTTT; CDR3: CAWDRRPNEKLFF
D: TRBD1; size: few; J: TRBJ1-2; V: TRBV29-1; DNA: TGCAGCGGACGGGACAGTCGAAACTATGGCTACACCTTC; CDR3: CSGRDSRNYGYTF
D: -; size: few; J: TRBJ2-7; V: TRBV6-2/TRBV6-3; DNA: TGTGCCAGCAAGGTTACAGCCTACGAGCAGTACTTC; CDR3: CASKVTAYEQYF
D: TRBD2; size: -; J: TRBJ2-7; V: TRBV3-1; DNA: TGTGCCAGCAGCCAATACGGGGCGGATAGCGGGTGTGGGTACGAGCAGTACTTC; CDR3: CASSQYGADSGCGYEQYF
D: -; size: few; J: TRBJ2-3; V: TRBV12-3/TRBV12-4; DNA: TGTGCCACCAGACAGCAAATATCCACAGATACGCAGTATTTT; CDR3: CATRQQISTDTQYF
D: -; size: -; J: TRBJ2-4; V: TRBV11-2; DNA: TGTGCCAGCAGCAAGCCGACCCCCCGGAATATCAAAAACATTCAGTACTTC; CDR3: CASSKPTPRNIKNIQYF
D: TRBD1; size: -; J: TRBJ2-1; V: TRBV9; DNA: TGTGCCAGCAGCCTCTCGGGACAGGTTAACAATGAGCAGTTCTTC; CDR3: CASSLSGQVNNEQFF
D: -; size: once; J: TRBJ1-5; V: TRBV6-2/TRBV6-3; DNA: TGTGCCAGCAGTTACCTACAGTATAGCAATCAGCCCCAGCATTTT; CDR3: CASSYLQYSNQPQHF
D: TRBD1; size: -; J: TRBJ2-3; V: TRBV13; DNA: TGTGCCAGCAACTTCATTCCGGGACAGGCAGATATAGGCACAGATACGCAGTATTTT; CDR3: CASNFIPGQADIGTDTQYF
D: TRBD2; size: -; J: TRBJ2-3; V: TRBV13; DNA: TGTGCCGGCAGCCAGACTAGCGGGAGCACAGATACGCAGTATTTT; CDR3: CAGSQTSGSTDTQYF
D: -; size: -; J: TRBJ2-7; V: TRBV4-1; DNA: TGCGCCAGCAGCCACTCGGACAGTGTAGCCTACGAGCAGTACTTC; CDR3: CASSHSDSVAYEQYF
D: -; size: -; J: TRBJ2-7; V: TRBV28; DNA: TGTGCCAGCAGCAGTCCAGGAAAGGCCCCTTGCGAGCAGTACTTC; CDR3: CASSSPGKAPCEQYF
D: TRBD1; size: -; J: TRBJ2-7; V: TRBV20-1; DNA: TGCAGTGCTTTCACAGGGGGCGCCGACGAGCGGTACTTC; CDR3: CSAFTGGADERYF
D: TRBD1; size: -; J: TRBJ1-1; V: TRBV12-3/TRBV12-4; DNA: TGTGCCAGCAGTTTAGGACGCAGGGGGCGGGGGAACACTGAAGCTTTCTTT; CDR3: CASSLGRRGRGNTEAFF
D: -; size: few; J: TRBJ1-2; V: TRBV25-1; DNA: TGTGCCAGCAGTGAATTCTTCTCCGGTTCCACCACCAACTATGGCTACACCTTC; CDR3: CASSEFFSGSTTNYGYTF
D: TRBD1; size: many; J: TRBJ1-1; V: TRBV29-1; DNA: TGCAGCGTAGGGACAGTACGGACTGAAGCTTTCTTT; CDR3: CSVGTVRTEAFF
D: -; size: few; J: TRBJ1-1; V: TRBV29-1; DNA: TGCAGCGTTAAGGGGGGGACTGAAGCTTTCTTT; CDR3: CSVKGGTEAFF
D: -; size: few; J: TRBJ1-2; V: TRBV3-1; DNA: TGTGCCAGCAGCCAACAGGGCGCCCTAGGCTACACCTTC; CDR3: CASSQQGALGYTF
D: -; size: -; J: TRBJ1-1; V: TRBV18; DNA: TGTGCCAGCTCCGATAATGTGGGGGGAAAAACTGGAGCTTTCTTT; CDR3: CASSDNVGGKTGAFF
D: TRBD1; size: few; J: TRBJ2-3; V: TRBV7-2; DNA: TGTGCCAGCAGCTCTATAAGGGGGCGCTCGGGCCCGCAGTATTTT; CDR3: CASSSIRGRSGPQYF
D: -; size: few; J: TRBJ2-4; V: TRBV10-3; DNA: TGTGGCCCGGTGGAGGGGGGGCAGTTGGCCAAAAACATTCAGTACTTC; CDR3: CGPVEGGQLAKNIQYF
D: -; size: -; J: TRBJ2-3; V: TRBV10-3; DNA: TGTGCCATCGCACGGGAGTACACAGATACGCAGTATTTT; CDR3: CAIAREYTDTQYF
D: -; size: -; J: TRBJ2-3; V: TRBV20-1; DNA: TGCAGTGCTACCCAAGGGGGTTTGGATACGCAGTATTTT; CDR3: CSATQGGLDTQYF
D: -; size: -; J: TRBJ2-4; V: TRBV7-9; DNA: TGTGCCAGCAGTCTTGGGGCACTCAGGGTTAACATTCAGTACTTC; CDR3: CASSLGALRVNIQYF
D: TRBD1; size: -; J: TRBJ1-1; V: TRBV29-1; DNA: TGCAGCGTTGACAGGGGGGTGGACACTGAAGCTTTCTTT; CDR3: CSVDRGVDTEAFF
D: -; size: -; J: TRBJ2-7; V: TRBV28; DNA: TGTGCCAGCAGTTTATGGACAGGTAGCAGCCCCGAGCAGTACTTC; CDR3: CASSLWTGSSPEQYF
D: -; size: -; J: TRBJ1-2; V: TRBV12-3/TRBV12-4; DNA: TGTGCCAGCAGTTATCTATGGCAGGGCAGAGGTGGCTACACCTTC; CDR3: CASSYLWQGRGGYTF
D: -; size: few; J: TRBJ1-2; V: TRBV2; DNA: TGTGCCAGTCAGTTTACGGGCGCCTATGGCTACACCTTC; CDR3: CASQFTGAYGYTF
D: TRBD2; size: -; J: TRBJ2-3; V: TRBV7-3; DNA: TGTGCCAGCAGCCCGGGACTAGTCTCGCAGTATTTT; CDR3: CASSPGLVSQYF
D: -; size: -; J: TRBJ1-2; V: TRBV18; DNA: TGTGCCAGCTCACCACCCCAGGGACGTGGCTACACCTTC; CDR3: CASSPPQGRGYTF
D: -; size: once; J: TRBJ2-5; V: TRBV7-2; DNA: TGTGCCAGCAGACCCCCGGGGGGCCAGAGAGAGACCCAGTACTTC; CDR3: CASRPPGGQRETQYF
D: -; size: -; J: TRBJ2-3; V: TRBV20-1; DNA: TGCAGTGCTAGCAGGGGGGGTCTGTATTTT; CDR3: CSASRGGLYF
D: -; size: -; J: TRBJ1-2; V: TRBV4-3; DNA: TGCGCCAGCAGCCAAGATCGTGGGGAGGTAAATGGCTACACCTTC; CDR3: CASSQDRGEVNGYTF
D: TRBD1; size: few; J: TRBJ1-5; V: TRBV15; DNA: TGTGCCACCAGCAGAGGGGCTGGGACAGGGGGTATGCCCCAGCATTTT; CDR3: CATSRGAGTGGMPQHF
D: -; size: few; J: TRBJ1-2; V: TRBV6-6; DNA: TGTGCCAGCAGTGACGAAGGACAGAAAGGCTACACCTTC; CDR3: CASSDEGQKGYTF
D: -; size: -; J: TRBJ1-2; V: TRBV10-3; DNA: TGTGCCATCAGACCCGTTGGGGGTGACTATGGCTACACCTTC; CDR3: CAIRPVGGDYGYTF
D: -; size: few; J: TRBJ2-7; V: TRBV7-2; DNA: TGTGCCAGCAGCCGAATCACCGGCAGGGACCCCTACGAGCAGTACTTC; CDR3: CASSRITGRDPYEQYF
D: -; size: -; J: TRBJ2-7; V: TRBV4-1; DNA: TGCGCCAGCAGCCAAGAGAACGGCGGCTCCTACGAGCAGTACTTC; CDR3: CASSQENGGSYEQYF
D: -; size: few; J: TRBJ2-5; V: TRBV29-1; DNA: TGCAGCGTGACCTCGAGGCTAGCGACGGCAGAGCAGTACTTC; CDR3: CSVTSRLATAEQYF